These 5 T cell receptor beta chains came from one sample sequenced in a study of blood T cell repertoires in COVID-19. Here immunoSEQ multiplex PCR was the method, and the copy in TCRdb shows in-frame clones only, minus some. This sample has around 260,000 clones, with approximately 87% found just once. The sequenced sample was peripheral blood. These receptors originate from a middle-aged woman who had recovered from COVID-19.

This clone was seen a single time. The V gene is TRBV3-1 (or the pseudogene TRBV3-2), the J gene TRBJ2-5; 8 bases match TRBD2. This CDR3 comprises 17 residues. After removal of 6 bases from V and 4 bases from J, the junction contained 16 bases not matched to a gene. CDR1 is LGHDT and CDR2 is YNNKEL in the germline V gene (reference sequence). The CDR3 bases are TGTGCCAGCAGGAACCCGGGACTAGGGAGAGGCGGAGAGACCCAGTACTTC. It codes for CASRNPGLGRGGETQYF.

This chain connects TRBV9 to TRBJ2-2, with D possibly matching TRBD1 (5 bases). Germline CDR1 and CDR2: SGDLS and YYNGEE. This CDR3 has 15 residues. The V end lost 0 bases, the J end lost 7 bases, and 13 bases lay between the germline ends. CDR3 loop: CASSVGGRAGGELFF. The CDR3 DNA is TGTGCCAGCAGCGTAGGCGGCAGGGCTGGCGGGGAGCTGTTTTTT.

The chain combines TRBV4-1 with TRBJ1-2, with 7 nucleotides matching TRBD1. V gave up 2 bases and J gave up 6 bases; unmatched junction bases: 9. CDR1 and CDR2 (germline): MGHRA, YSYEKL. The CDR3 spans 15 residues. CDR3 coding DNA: TGCGCCAGCAGCCAAATGATAGGGGGCAGGGATGGCTACACCTTC. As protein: CASSQMIGGRDGYTF.

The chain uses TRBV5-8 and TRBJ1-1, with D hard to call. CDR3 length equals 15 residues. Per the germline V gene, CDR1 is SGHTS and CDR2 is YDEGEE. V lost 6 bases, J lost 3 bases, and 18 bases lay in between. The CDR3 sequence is CASNQKGTTHTEAFF. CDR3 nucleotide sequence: TGTGCCAGCAACCAAAAAGGTACTACGCACACTGAAGCTTTCTTT.

The CDR3 DNA reads as TGTGCCACCAGTGTCCCGGACAGAACTAATGAAAAACTGTTTTTT. This translates into CATSVPDRTNEKLFF. The genes are TRBV24-1 and TRBJ1-4; tentatively, D is TRBD1 (6 bases). This CDR3 has 15 residues. In germline, CDR1 is KGHDR, CDR2 SFDVKD. The V end lost 5 bases, the J end lost 1 base, and 10 bases lay between the germline ends.